The 13 T cell receptor beta chains below were found in one sample sequenced in a study of cytomegalovirus exposure and HLA in healthy donors (dated by TCRdb to the late 2010s). Libraries were prepared through the immunoSEQ multiplex PCR assay. The multiplex PCR relied on a mix of 60 forward primers for TCR Vbeta segments and 13 reverse primers for TCR Jbeta segments. TCRdb carries this immuneACCESS record with in-frame sequences only. Its versions omit some clonotypes, under half of them owing to an unresolved V gene in the studies checked, with the rest unexplained. This sample gives roughly 150,000 clones in total; around 77% of them show up just once. In total, the top ten clones hold less than 1.2% of the sample. Sequenced: PBMCs. These receptors were taken from a woman between 35 and 50 years old in good health and CMV-seronegative.

The chain links TRBV27 to TRBJ1-1, with a possible D match to TRBD1 (5 bases). CDR1 is MNHEY, CDR2 SMNVEV, per germline (reference sequence). The CDR3 is 14 residues long. Trimming shortened V by 7 bases and J by 5 bases, and 17 bases separated the two germline ends. The CDR3: CASIMRGGVTEAFF. The CDR3 DNA follows: TGTGCCAGCATAATGCGGGGGGGAGTTACTGAAGCTTTCTTT.

V gene TRBV6-1 combines with J gene TRBJ2-1, with 7 bases that match TRBD2. V shed 6 bases, J shed 10 bases, and the junction held 15 bases outside the gene matches. Germline CDR1 is MNHNS and CDR2 is SASEGT. CDR3 length equals 15 residues. The CDR3 loop is CASRSYGEGAGEQFF. CDR3 bases: TGTGCCAGCAGGTCCTATGGGGAGGGCGCTGGGGAGCAGTTCTTC.

The V gene is TRBV6-1, the J gene TRBJ1-1, with D possibly TRBD1 on 5 matching bases. The germline V gene has CDR1 MNHNS and CDR2 SASEGT. Trimming removed 6 bases from V and 8 bases from J, with 16 bases in between. The CDR3 spans 13 residues. CDR3 loop: CASRGRVGWEAFF. DNA for the CDR3: TGTGCCAGCAGGGGCAGGGTGGGTTGGGAAGCTTTCTTT.

V gene TRBV19 combines with J gene TRBJ1-4, with a possible D match to TRBD1 (6 bases). Germline CDR1 is LNHDA and CDR2 is SQIVND (reference sequence). The CDR3 is 14 amino acids. Between the trimmed V and J ends, which lost 10 bases and 7 bases, there was a span of 19 bases. The CDR3 region has the DNA TGTGCCACCCAGTTACAGGGAGAACGTGAAAAACTGTTTTTT. It codes for CATQLQGEREKLFF.

The chain couples TRBV19 to TRBJ2-3; D may be TRBD2 (5 bases). V was trimmed by 3 bases and J by 1 base, leaving 5 bases between them. CDR3 length: 13 residues. The germline V gene encodes CDR1 LNHDA and CDR2 SQIVND (reference sequence). In DNA form, the CDR3 reads TGTGCCAGTAGTATTAGCGGCACAGATACGCAGTATTTT. Protein sequence: CASSISGTDTQYF.

V is TRBV5-4 and J is TRBJ1-1, with D perhaps TRBD1 (6 bases). The CDR3 totals 15 residues. CDR1 is SGHNT and CDR2 is YYREEE in the germline V gene (reference sequence). V was pared by 4 bases and J by 1 base, with 14 bases between. The CDR3 DNA reads TGTGCCAGCAGCGGGGCCGGGACAAAGAACACTGAAGCTTTCTTT. Encoded protein: CASSGAGTKNTEAFF.

As DNA, the CDR3 is TGTGCCAGCAGCTTAGGACAGTCTAGCACAGATACGCAGTATTTT. It translates to CASSLGQSSTDTQYF. The chain is built from TRBV5-6 and TRBJ2-3; a possible D gene is TRBD1 (6 bases). The V gene's germline CDR1 is SGHDT and CDR2 YYEEEE. The CDR3 has 15 residues. V was trimmed by 2 bases and J by 0 bases, leaving 10 bases between them. Drawing the rest from reference TRBV5-6 and TRBJ2-3, the complete variable domain is DAGVTQSPTHLIKTRGQQVTLRCSPKSGHDTVSWYQQALGQGPQFIFQYYEEEERQRGNFPDRFSGHQFPNYSSELNVNALLLGDSALYLCASSLGQSSTDTQYFGPGTRLTVL.

The gene calls are TRBV6-1 and TRBJ2-5; a weak D match, TRBD1 (6 bases). Between the trimmed V and J ends, which lost 4 bases and 4 bases, there was a span of 13 bases. CDR3 length: 14 residues. The V gene's germline CDR1 is MNHNS and CDR2 SASEGT. The CDR3 is CASSGEGEGETQYF. The CDR3 coding sequence is TGTGCCAGCAGTGGAGAGGGGGAAGGAGAGACCCAGTACTTC.

The J gene is TRBJ1-4, the V gene TRBV13; 8 nucleotides line up with TRBD1. Unmatched junction bases numbered 4, after V lost 5 bases and J lost 5 bases. Germline assignment: CDR1 PRHDT and CDR2 FYEKMQ (reference sequence). The length of the CDR3 is 14 residues. CDR3 loop: CASSTRTGNEKLFF. CDR3 nucleotides: TGTGCCAGCAGCACCCGGACAGGGAATGAAAAACTGTTTTTT.

A few counts support this clone. The J gene is TRBJ1-3, the V gene TRBV27; 7 bases map to TRBD1. The V gene end was trimmed by 4 bases and the J gene end by 7 bases; junction bases not matched to a gene: 16. The CDR3 has 17 amino acids. The V gene's germline CDR1 is MNHEY and CDR2 SMNVEV (reference sequence). For the CDR3, the DNA is TGTGCCAGCAGTTCCCTCCGACAGGGCTTAGCTTGGAACACCATATATTTT. It encodes CASSSLRQGLAWNTIYF.

V is TRBV27 and J is TRBJ2-2; TRBD1 is a possible D gene (7 bases). Trimming pared 5 bases from V and 8 bases from J, leaving 12 bases between. The CDR3 is 13 amino acids. Germline CDR1 and CDR2: MNHEY and SMNVEV (reference sequence). The CDR3 DNA follows: TGTGCCAGCAGTCAGGAGGGGGCGGGGGAGCTGTTTTTT. It encodes CASSQEGAGELFF.

This clone occurred a few times. The CDR3 region has the DNA TGTGCCAGCTCACCATTCTCGGGAGGGGGCACAGATACGCAGTATTTT. Residues: CASSPFSGGGTDTQYF. The chain joins TRBV18 to TRBJ2-3, with 8 bases lining up with TRBD2. The V gene end was trimmed by 2 bases and the J gene end by 1 base; junction bases not matched to a gene: 5. The CDR3 length is 16 residues. In germline, CDR1 is KGHSH, CDR2 LQKENI. Variable domain in full (rest from reference TRBV18 and TRBJ2-3): NAGVMQNPRHLVRRRGQEARLRCSPMKGHSHVYWYRQLPEEGLKFMVYLQKENIIDESGMPKERFSAEFPKEGPSILRIQQVVRGDSAAYFCASSPFSGGGTDTQYFGPGTRLTVL.

The chain combines TRBV29-1 with TRBJ1-2; D is possibly TRBD1 (5 bases). The CDR3 runs to 15 residues. V was shortened by 5 bases and J by 1 base, with 17 bases between the two germline ends. From germline, CDR1 is SQVTM and CDR2 ANQGSEA. The CDR3 DNA reads TGCAGCGTTACCCCCACTATCGACAGTAACTATGGCTACACCTTC. This encodes CSVTPTIDSNYGYTF.